The present T cell receptor (beta chain) was sequenced within a study of response to subunit inactivated influenza vaccine. One entry per CDR3 protein, called by TCRdb with MiXCR from the RT-PCR reads. Altogether around 600,000 distinct CDR3 sequences are present, about 11% being singletons, with the ten largest covering about 11%. This clonotype was detected a few times. Another study also made use of these data, one on T cells expressing NK-cell markers. That investigation notes: Synthesis of TCR beta cDNA relied on 5'RACE template switching carrying UMIs. For several experiments, T cell sorting was restricted to the alpha-beta TCR population by means of an anti-gamma-delta TCR antibody.

The input for sequencing was PBMCs from blood, taken on the day of vaccination. The sequence came from a man between 45 and 60 years old who received an inactivated influenza vaccine.

CDR3 sequence (DNA): TGTGCCAGCAGCCACGTCTCCTACGAGCAGTACTTC. Its protein is CASSHVSYEQYF. This rearrangement joins TRBV14 to TRBJ2-7; D call uncertain. V lost 3 bases and J lost 0, with 3 bases in between. Germline V gene sequence: CDR1 SGHDN, CDR2 FVKESK. The CDR3 has 12 residues.